This T cell receptor beta chain was captured in a study of low-dose radiotherapy and immunotherapy resistance in tumors. Study background: The study delivered 0.5 Gy per fraction every 2 weeks to Cohort 1, totaling 6.5 Gy.

This clonotype was seen once. Time point indicated: before trial treatment. Every donor's regimen consisted of nivolumab, ipilimumab, aspirin, low-dose cyclophosphamide and low-dose radiotherapy. Primers targeting TRAV and TRBV primed first-strand cDNA, covering alpha and beta chains. PCR amplification of the TCRs was performed with Phusion for 20 PCR cycles, and it relied on a constant-region primer together with a V-primer adapter. Researchers amplified the isolated mRNA using in vitro transcription. TCRdb redid the calling of the reads with MiXCR, one entry per CDR3 protein. The sample shows 45,000 to 75,000 distinct CDR3 sequences, around 27% of them seen only once. This sequence originates from a male donor with prostate cancer. The source material was PBMCs, sampled before treatment.

The DNA of the CDR3 is TGTGCCAGCAGTTTAGGGGAGAATGAAAAACTGTTTTTT. Translation: CASSLGENEKLFF. The chain employs TRBV27 and TRBJ1-4; D is unclear. This CDR3 has 13 amino acids. V was clipped by 2 bases and J by 5 bases, with 6 bases between them. Germline assignment: CDR1 MNHEY and CDR2 SMNVEV (reference sequence).